This TCR beta chain originates from a study of blood T cell repertoires in COVID-19. At the level of the study: Both acute and convalescent COVID-19 samples were obtained from the United States, Italy and Spain. The cDNA or gDNA used as material had been derived from T cells, B-cell-depleted T cells, or PBMCs.

In the original analysis: Reference gene primer amplification in the assay estimated nucleated cell counts. The table came from immunoSEQ multiplex PCR; TCRdb's copy has only in-frame clones and leaves some out. That table gives V, J and clone size, and the DNA gave D and trimming. The sample contains around 13,000 clones, 83% of which appear only once. This CDR3 is 19 amino acids long. The rearrangement uses TRBV21-1 and TRBJ2-7; TRBD2, the table's D call, was not compared with the DNA. TRBV21-1 is flagged as a pseudogene. The sequenced sample consisted of peripheral blood. The source is a middle-aged man with active or convalescent COVID-19. In DNA form, the CDR3 reads TGTGCCAGCAGCAAAGATAGCGGGGGGGCTTGCGGGTTTTCCTACGAGCAGTACTTC. Protein sequence: CASSKDSGGACGFSYEQYF.